The 25 T cell receptor beta chains listed next were all sequenced from one sample in a study of CD8+ T cells in alopecia areata. RNA, once extracted, was reverse transcribed into cDNA for use as the sequencing template. Only in-frame clones appear in the TCRdb table, and some are missing; sequencing was by immunoSEQ multiplex PCR. The table lists 250,000 or so clones, about two thirds of them singletons, with 1.2% in the top ten. The sequencing here drew on CD4+ T cells sorted from blood, taken at week 0. The receptors here all came from a human donor with alopecia areata.

The J gene is TRBJ1-5, the V gene TRBV4-3; D is undetermined. Trimming removed 5 bases from V and 4 bases from J, with 15 bases in between. CDR1 is LGHNA, CDR2 YSLEER, per germline. This CDR3 region has 15 residues. CDR3 amino acids: CASSESVRGNQPQHF. CDR3 bases: TGCGCCAGCAGCGAATCAGTGAGAGGGAATCAGCCCCAGCATTTT.

The rearrangement uses TRBV7-2 and TRBJ1-2; maybe TRBD1 (5 bases). V gave up 3 bases and J gave up 3 bases, with 14 bases separating them. This CDR3 region has 15 residues. Germline lookup yields CDR1 SGHTA and CDR2 FQGNSA. The CDR3 DNA reads as TGTGCCAGCAGCTTTATCCCCGGGACGTACTATGGCTACACCTTC. This translates into CASSFIPGTYYGYTF. Complete variable domain (other parts from reference TRBV7-2 and TRBJ1-2): GAGVSQSPSNKVTEKGKDVELRCDPISGHTALYWYRQSLGQGLEFLIYFQGNSAPDKSGLPSDRFSAERTGGSVSTLTIQRTQQEDSAVYLCASSFIPGTYYGYTFGSGTRLTVV.

In this sample, this clone turned up a few times. The J gene is TRBJ2-5, the V gene TRBV29-1; D might be TRBD1 (6 bases). CDR1 and CDR2 from the germline V gene are SQVTM and ANQGSEA. The ends were cut back, 6 bases at V and 0 bases at J, with 8 bases in the middle. The CDR3 is 12 residues long. CDR3 coding DNA: TGCAGCGTCGGACAGTACCAAGAGACCCAGTACTTC. As protein: CSVGQYQETQYF.

The chain is built from TRBV5-4 and TRBJ2-7, with 9 bases identical to TRBD1. This CDR3 contains 15 residues. Germline-derived CDR1 and CDR2 are SGHNT and YYREEE (reference sequence). J gave up 3 bases and V 4 bases, and 8 bases lay outside the gene matches. Here the CDR3 reads CASSSRDRAHYEQYF. The CDR3 nucleotides read TGTGCCAGCAGCAGCCGGGACAGGGCCCACTACGAGCAGTACTTC.

In this sample, this clone turned up a few times. The CDR3 reads CASSRRGEEGNTIYF. The CDR3 bases are TGTGCCAGCAGTCGCCGGGGGGAGGAAGGAAACACCATATATTTT. The chain uses TRBV27 and TRBJ1-3; perhaps TRBD1 as D (5 bases). Germline V gene sequence: CDR1 MNHEY, CDR2 SMNVEV (reference sequence). This CDR3 has 15 residues. V was pared by 5 bases and J by 4 bases, with 15 bases between.

J is TRBJ1-2 and V is TRBV10-3; D unclear. The CDR3 loop spans 13 amino acids. The germline V gene encodes CDR1 ENHRY and CDR2 SYGVKD. V dropped 9 bases and J dropped 5 bases, with 16 bases sitting between them. CDR3 bases: TGTGCCATTAACGATGGCGGCCGATATGGCTACACCTTC. Its translation: CAINDGGRYGYTF.

This rearrangement joins TRBV9 to TRBJ2-5, with D possibly matching TRBD2 (5 bases). With 2 bases removed from V and 5 bases from J, the gap between germline ends came to 13 bases. The CDR3 is 14 residues long. CDR1 is SGDLS and CDR2 is YYNGEE in the germline V gene. The CDR3 nucleotides read TGTGCCAGCAGCGTGACCCGGGGAACCGAGACCCAGTACTTC. The encoded protein is CASSVTRGTETQYF. The full variable domain, in which reference TRBV9 and TRBJ2-5 provide the parts outside the CDR3, is DSGVTQTPKHLITATGQRVTLRCSPRSGDLSVYWYQQSLDQGLQFLIQYYNGEERAKGNILERFSAQQFPDLHSELNLSSLELGDSALYFCASSVTRGTETQYFGPGTRLLVL.

The chain carries TRBV5-4 and TRBJ2-3; tentative D call: TRBD2 (5 bases). Germline assignment: CDR1 SGHNT and CDR2 YYREEE (reference sequence). The CDR3 covers 14 residues. Trimming cost V 4 bases and J 3 bases, with 12 bases left between them. CDR3 region: CASSLLGRTDTQYF. CDR3 bases: TGTGCCAGCAGCCTCCTTGGGAGAACAGATACGCAGTATTTT.

The genes are TRBV30 and TRBJ1-2, with D perhaps TRBD1 (5 bases). This CDR3 is 11 amino acids long. Trimming removed 6 bases at V and 7 bases at J, with 12 bases between. Germline V lookup: CDR1 GTSNPN, CDR2 SVGIG (reference sequence). In DNA, the CDR3 is TGTGCCTGTGCGCAGGGTCTTGGCTACACCTTC. Translated: CACAQGLGYTF. Based on the CDR3 plus reference TRBV30 and TRBJ1-2, the full variable domain is SQTIHQWPATLVQPVGSPLSLECTVEGTSNPNLYWYRQAAGRGLQLLFYSVGIGQISSEVPQNLSASRPQDRQFILSSKKLLLSDSGFYLCACAQGLGYTFGSGTRLTVV.

CDR3: CATARDRDSSYGYTF. The CDR3 DNA is TGTGCCACGGCCCGGGACAGGGACTCCTCCTATGGCTACACCTTC. The chain uses TRBV15 and TRBJ1-2, with 9 bases aligning to TRBD1. CDR1 is LNHNV, CDR2 YYDKDF, per germline (reference sequence). The CDR3 runs 15 residues. With 9 bases clipped from V and 4 bases from J, the junction kept 12 bases outside the gene matches.

V and J are TRBV29-1 and TRBJ1-1; D remains unclear. V shed 2 bases and J shed 0 bases, with 10 bases lying between them. The CDR3 length is 14 residues. Germline V gene lookup returns CDR1 SQVTM and CDR2 ANQGSEA. In DNA form, the CDR3 reads TGCAGCGTTGAATCCGGGTATGTGAACACTGAAGCTTTCTTT. Its protein product is CSVESGYVNTEAFF.

The chain is built from TRBV15 and TRBJ2-3; D is possibly TRBD2 (6 bases). The CDR3 spans 13 residues. V lost 5 bases and J 7 bases, leaving 13 bases between the germline ends. Germline values: CDR1 LNHNV, CDR2 YYDKDF (reference sequence). This CDR3 reads CATSLAGRNTQYF. The CDR3 DNA sequence: TGTGCCACCAGCTTGGCAGGGAGGAATACGCAGTATTTT. The whole variable domain, filled in from reference TRBV15 and TRBJ2-3, reads DAMVIQNPRYQVTQFGKPVTLSCSQTLNHNVMYWYQQKSSQAPKLLFHYYDKDFNNEADTPDNFQSRRPNTSFCFLDIRSPGLGDTAMYLCATSLAGRNTQYFGPGTRLTVL.

The rearrangement links TRBV5-1 to TRBJ1-5, with D perhaps TRBD1 (5 bases). The CDR3 consists of 14 residues. With 0 bases removed from V and 9 bases from J, the gap between germline ends came to 13 bases. Per the germline V gene, CDR1 is SGHRS and CDR2 is YFSETQ. This CDR3 is CASSLGQGPWPQHF. The CDR3 DNA is TGCGCCAGCAGCTTGGGGCAGGGTCCGTGGCCCCAGCATTTT.

As to this clone: Other DNA sequences in this sample translate to the same CDR3. V and J are TRBV27 and TRBJ1-6, with D unclear. CDR1 and CDR2 from the germline V gene are MNHEY and SMNVEV (reference sequence). This CDR3 has 12 amino acids. Trimming cost V 2 bases and J 7 bases, with 3 bases left between them. CDR3 amino acids: CASSLVNSPLHF. The DNA of the CDR3 is TGTGCCAGCAGTTTAGTAAATTCACCCCTCCACTTT.

Only a few counts were recorded for this clone. At the DNA level, this CDR3 is encoded by other sequences in the same sample as well. The chain carries TRBV29-1 and TRBJ1-4; maybe TRBD1 (5 bases). V was trimmed by 4 bases and J by 8 bases, leaving 8 bases between them. Germline V gene lookup returns CDR1 SQVTM and CDR2 ANQGSEA. This CDR3 is 11 amino acids long. CDR3 nucleotide sequence: TGCAGCGTTGGGGGACCAGAAAAACTGTTTTTT. It translates to CSVGGPEKLFF. The variable domain in full, completed from reference TRBV29-1 and TRBJ1-4, reads SAVISQKPSRDICQRGTSLTIQCQVDSQVTMMFWYRQQPGQSLTLIATANQGSEATYESGFVIDKFPISRPNLTFSTLTVSNMSPEDSSIYLCSVGGPEKLFFGSGTQLSVL.

The chain combines TRBV14 with TRBJ1-1; perhaps TRBD1 as D (6 bases). V lost 6 bases and J lost 1, with 15 bases in between. The CDR3 sequence is 15 residues long. The germline gives CDR1 SGHDN, CDR2 FVKESK. CDR3 bases: TGTGCCAGCAGTCCCCTCCCCAGGGGGAACACTGAAGCTTTCTTT. Amino acid sequence: CASSPLPRGNTEAFF.

The J gene is TRBJ2-1, the V gene TRBV29-1, with D unclear. The germline V gene encodes CDR1 SQVTM and CDR2 ANQGSEA. The CDR3 covers 13 residues. V was pared by 3 bases and J by 3 bases, with 9 bases between. This CDR3 reads CSVDIQNYNEQFF. CDR3 nucleotide sequence: TGCAGCGTTGACATCCAAAACTACAATGAGCAGTTCTTC.

V gene TRBV9 combines with J gene TRBJ2-7, with 8 bases that match TRBD2. The CDR3 has 15 residues. Per germline, CDR1 SGDLS and CDR2 YYNGEE. V lost 0 bases to trimming and J lost 3 bases; unmatched junction nucleotides: 5. DNA of the CDR3: TGTGCCAGCAGCGTAGGGGGCAGCGGGGGCTACGAGCAGTACTTC. Encoded protein: CASSVGGSGGYEQYF.

The CDR3 coding sequence is TGTGCCTGGAGTCGGGCAGGGCAACGCACAGATACGCAGTATTTT. Its protein product is CAWSRAGQRTDTQYF. This chain links TRBV30 with TRBJ2-3; possibly TRBD1 for D (5 bases). Per the germline V gene, CDR1 is GTSNPN and CDR2 is SVGIG (reference sequence). This CDR3 has 15 residues. Trimming cost V 2 bases and J 1 base, with 13 bases left between them.

The chain links TRBV20-1 to TRBJ2-7; the D gene could be TRBD1 or TRBD2 (6 bases each). Trimming pared 6 bases from V and 5 bases from J, leaving 11 bases between. The CDR3 is 11 residues long. The germline V gene encodes CDR1 DFQATT and CDR2 SNEGSKA (reference sequence). CDR3 nucleotide sequence: TGCAGTGCCGGCGGGGACAACGAGCAGTACTTC. Amino acid sequence: CSAGGDNEQYF.

J is TRBJ1-4 and V is TRBV9, with TRBD1 as a possible D gene (5 bases). Deletions cut 3 bases from V and 0 bases from J, with 18 bases between. The germline V gene has CDR1 SGDLS and CDR2 YYNGEE. The CDR3 length is 18 residues. In DNA form, the CDR3 reads TGTGCCAGCAGCGCTAGTCCCGACAGCTATCCAACTAATGAAAAACTGTTTTTT. Its protein is CASSASPDSYPTNEKLFF.

This chain uses TRBV29-1 with TRBJ2-4; TRBD1 matches 8 bases. This CDR3 is built from 13 residues. V shed 6 bases, J shed 0 bases, and the junction held 1 base outside the gene matches. Germline V gene lookup returns CDR1 SQVTM and CDR2 ANQGSEA. The chain's CDR3 is CSVGQVAKNIQYF. In DNA form, the CDR3 reads TGCAGCGTGGGACAGGTAGCCAAAAACATTCAGTACTTC.

As regards this clone: One end of the junction is discordant with germline, which a read error may explain. The V gene is TRBV30, the J gene TRBJ2-7; tentative D call: TRBD1 (6 bases). This CDR3 region has 11 residues. CDR1 is GTSNPN and CDR2 is SVGIG in the germline V gene (reference sequence). CDR3 in amino acids: CAWRQGYGQYF. DNA for the CDR3: TGTGCCTGGAGACAGGGTTACGGGCAGTACTTC.

J is TRBJ1-2 and V is TRBV30; D not resolved. The CDR3 runs to 13 residues. The V end lost 1 base, the J end lost 6 bases, and 12 bases lay between the germline ends. CDR1 and CDR2 from the germline V gene are GTSNPN and SVGIG (reference sequence). This chain's CDR3 is CAWSETLSDGYTF. The CDR3 coding sequence is TGTGCCTGGAGTGAGACACTTTCCGATGGCTACACCTTC.

J is TRBJ1-5 and V is TRBV6-4, with TRBD1 matching 8 bases. In germline, CDR1 is MRHNA, CDR2 SNTAGT. The CDR3 spans 15 residues. J lost 4 bases, V lost 7 bases, and 9 bases had no gene match. CDR3 DNA: TGTGCCAGCATCGCAGGGACAGGAGCGAATCAGCCCCAGCATTTT. It yields the protein CASIAGTGANQPQHF.